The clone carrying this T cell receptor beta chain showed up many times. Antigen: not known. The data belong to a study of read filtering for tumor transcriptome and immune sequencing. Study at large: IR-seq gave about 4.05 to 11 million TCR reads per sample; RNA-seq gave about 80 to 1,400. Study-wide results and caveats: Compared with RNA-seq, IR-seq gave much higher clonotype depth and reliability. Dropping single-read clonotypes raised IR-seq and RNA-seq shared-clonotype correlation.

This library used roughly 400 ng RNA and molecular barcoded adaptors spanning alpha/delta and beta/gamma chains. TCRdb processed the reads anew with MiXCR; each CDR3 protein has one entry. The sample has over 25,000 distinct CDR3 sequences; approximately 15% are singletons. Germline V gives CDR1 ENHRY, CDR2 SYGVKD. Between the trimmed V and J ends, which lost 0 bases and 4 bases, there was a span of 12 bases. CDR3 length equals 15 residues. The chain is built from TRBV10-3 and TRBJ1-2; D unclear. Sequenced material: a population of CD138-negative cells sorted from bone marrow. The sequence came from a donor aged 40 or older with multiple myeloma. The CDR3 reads CAISESVSGPYGYTF. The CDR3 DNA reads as TGTGCCATCAGTGAGTCGGTCTCCGGGCCCTATGGCTACACCTTC.